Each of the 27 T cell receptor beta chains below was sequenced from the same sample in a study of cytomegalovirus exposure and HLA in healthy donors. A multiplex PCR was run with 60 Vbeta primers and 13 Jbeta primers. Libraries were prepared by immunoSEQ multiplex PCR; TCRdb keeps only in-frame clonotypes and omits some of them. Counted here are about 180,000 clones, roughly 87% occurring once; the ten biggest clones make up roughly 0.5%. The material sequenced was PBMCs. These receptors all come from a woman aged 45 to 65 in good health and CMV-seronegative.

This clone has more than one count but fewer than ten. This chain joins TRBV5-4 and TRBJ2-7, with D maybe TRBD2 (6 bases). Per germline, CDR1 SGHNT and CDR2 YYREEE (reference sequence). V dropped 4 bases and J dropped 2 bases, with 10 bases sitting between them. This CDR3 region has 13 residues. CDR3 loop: CASSRDFTYEQYF. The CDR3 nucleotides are TGTGCCAGCAGCCGGGACTTCACCTACGAGCAGTACTTC.

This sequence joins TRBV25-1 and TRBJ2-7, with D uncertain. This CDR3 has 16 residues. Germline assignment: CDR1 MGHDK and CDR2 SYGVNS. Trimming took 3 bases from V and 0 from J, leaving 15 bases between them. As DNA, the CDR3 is TGTGCCAGCAGTGATTCCCTTATCGTCGGCTCCTACGAGCAGTACTTC. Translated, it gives CASSDSLIVGSYEQYF.

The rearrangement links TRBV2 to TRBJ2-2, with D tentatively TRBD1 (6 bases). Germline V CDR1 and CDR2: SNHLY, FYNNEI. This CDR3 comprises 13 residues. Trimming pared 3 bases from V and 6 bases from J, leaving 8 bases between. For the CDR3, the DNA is TGTGCCAGCAGTGAGCAGGGGCCCGGGGAGCTGTTTTTT. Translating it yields CASSEQGPGELFF.

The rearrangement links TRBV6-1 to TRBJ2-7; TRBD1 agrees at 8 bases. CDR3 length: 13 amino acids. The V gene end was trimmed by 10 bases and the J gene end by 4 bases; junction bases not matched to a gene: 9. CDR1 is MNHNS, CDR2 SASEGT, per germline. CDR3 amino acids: CATRQGSRYEQYF. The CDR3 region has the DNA TGTGCCACCCGACAGGGGAGCAGGTACGAGCAGTACTTC.

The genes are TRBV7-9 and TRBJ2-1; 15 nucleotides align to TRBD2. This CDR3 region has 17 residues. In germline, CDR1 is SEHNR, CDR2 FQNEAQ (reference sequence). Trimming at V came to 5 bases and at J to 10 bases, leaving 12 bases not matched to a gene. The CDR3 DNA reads TGTGCCAGCAGCCCCGACCCCGGGACTAGCGGGGGGAGGGAGCAGTTCTTC. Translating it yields CASSPDPGTSGGREQFF.

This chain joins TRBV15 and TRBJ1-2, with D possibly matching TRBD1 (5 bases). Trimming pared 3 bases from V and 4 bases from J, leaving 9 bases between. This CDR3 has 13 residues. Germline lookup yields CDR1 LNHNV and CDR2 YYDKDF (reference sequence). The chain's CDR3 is CATSSGGVYGYTF. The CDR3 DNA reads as TGTGCCACCAGCAGCGGGGGGGTCTATGGCTACACCTTC. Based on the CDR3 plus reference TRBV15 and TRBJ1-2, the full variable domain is DAMVIQNPRYQVTQFGKPVTLSCSQTLNHNVMYWYQQKSSQAPKLLFHYYDKDFNNEADTPDNFQSRRPNTSFCFLDIRSPGLGDTAMYLCATSSGGVYGYTFGSGTRLTVV.

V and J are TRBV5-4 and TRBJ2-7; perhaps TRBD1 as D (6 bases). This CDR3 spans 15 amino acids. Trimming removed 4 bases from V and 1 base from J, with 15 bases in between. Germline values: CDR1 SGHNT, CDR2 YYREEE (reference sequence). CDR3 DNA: TGTGCCAGCAGCGCCCTCGACAGGAGTTCCTACGAGCAGTACTTC. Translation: CASSALDRSSYEQYF.

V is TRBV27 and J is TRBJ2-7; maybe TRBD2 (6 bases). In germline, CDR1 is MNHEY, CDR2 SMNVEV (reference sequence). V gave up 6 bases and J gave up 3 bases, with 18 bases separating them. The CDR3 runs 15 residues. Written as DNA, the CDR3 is TGTGCCAGCAGAACCCAACGGGACTCCTACTACGAGCAGTACTTC. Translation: CASRTQRDSYYEQYF.

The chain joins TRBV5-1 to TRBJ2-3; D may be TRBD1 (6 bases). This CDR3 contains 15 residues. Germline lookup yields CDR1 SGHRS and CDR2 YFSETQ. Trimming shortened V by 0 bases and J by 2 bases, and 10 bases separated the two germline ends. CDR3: CASSLGDTITDTQYF. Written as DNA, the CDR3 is TGCGCCAGCAGCTTGGGGGACACGATCACAGATACGCAGTATTTT.

The CDR3 reads CASRVGVMNTEAFF. DNA of the CDR3: TGTGCCAGCAGAGTAGGGGTCATGAACACTGAAGCTTTCTTT. The J gene is TRBJ1-1, the V gene TRBV6-1; D is possibly TRBD1 (5 bases). The CDR3 runs 14 residues. Trimming took 6 bases from V and 0 from J, leaving 11 bases between them. The germline gives CDR1 MNHNS, CDR2 SASEGT.

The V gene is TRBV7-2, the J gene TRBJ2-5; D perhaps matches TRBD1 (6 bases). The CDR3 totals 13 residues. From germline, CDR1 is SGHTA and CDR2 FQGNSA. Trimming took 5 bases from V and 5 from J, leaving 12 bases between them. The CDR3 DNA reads TGTGCCAGCAGCCAAGGGGGTCGGGAGACCCAGTACTTC. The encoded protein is CASSQGGRETQYF.

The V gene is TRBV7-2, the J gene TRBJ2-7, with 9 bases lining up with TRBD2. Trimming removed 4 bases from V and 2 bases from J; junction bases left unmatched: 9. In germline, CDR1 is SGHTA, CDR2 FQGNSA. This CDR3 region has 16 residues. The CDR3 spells CASSSHGAGGPYEQYF. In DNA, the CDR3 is TGTGCCAGCAGCTCTCACGGAGCGGGAGGCCCCTACGAGCAGTACTTC.

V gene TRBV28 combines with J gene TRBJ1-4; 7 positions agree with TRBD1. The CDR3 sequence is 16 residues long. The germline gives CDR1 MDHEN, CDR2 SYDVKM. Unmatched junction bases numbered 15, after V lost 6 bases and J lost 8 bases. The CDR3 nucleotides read TGTGCCAGCAGCTCCCCCCGAGGGGGCCGAGGGGAAAAACTGTTTTTT. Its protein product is CASSSPRGGRGEKLFF.

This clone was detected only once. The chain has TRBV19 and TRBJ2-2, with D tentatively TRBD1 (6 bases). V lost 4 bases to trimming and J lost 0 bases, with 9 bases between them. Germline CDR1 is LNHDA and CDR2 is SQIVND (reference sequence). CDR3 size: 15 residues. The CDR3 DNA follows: TGTGCCAGTAGTAAGCGGACAGCGAACACCGGGGAGCTGTTTTTT. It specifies CASSKRTANTGELFF.

CDR3 DNA: TGTGCCATCAGAAATACCGGGACTAGCGGGGGGGTAAACACCGGGGAGCTGTTTTTT. Encoded protein: CAIRNTGTSGGVNTGELFF. The chain links TRBV10-3 to TRBJ2-2, with 16 bases aligning to TRBD2. With V trimmed by 6 bases and J by 2 bases, 9 bases remained unmatched. The germline CDR1 and CDR2 sequences are ENHRY and SYGVKD. The CDR3 has 19 amino acids.

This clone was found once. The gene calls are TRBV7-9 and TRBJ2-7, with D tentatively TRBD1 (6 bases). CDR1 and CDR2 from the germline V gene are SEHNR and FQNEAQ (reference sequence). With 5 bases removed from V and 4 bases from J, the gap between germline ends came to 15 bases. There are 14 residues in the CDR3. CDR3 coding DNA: TGTGCCAGCAGCAACCCCGGGACACCTTACGAGCAGTACTTC. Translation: CASSNPGTPYEQYF.

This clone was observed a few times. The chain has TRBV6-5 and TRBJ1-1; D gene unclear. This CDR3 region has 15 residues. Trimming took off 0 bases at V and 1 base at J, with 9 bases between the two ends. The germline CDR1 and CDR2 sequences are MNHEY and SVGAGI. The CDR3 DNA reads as TGTGCCAGCAGTTACTCGATCCAAGCGAACACTGAAGCTTTCTTT. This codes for CASSYSIQANTEAFF.

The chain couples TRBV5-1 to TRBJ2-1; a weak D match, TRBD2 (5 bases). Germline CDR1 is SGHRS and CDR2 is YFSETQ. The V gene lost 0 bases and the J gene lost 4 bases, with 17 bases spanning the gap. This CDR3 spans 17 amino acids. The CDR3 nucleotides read TGCGCCAGCAGCTTGGAGTCCGGCGGACTCAGATACAATGAGCAGTTCTTC. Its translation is CASSLESGGLRYNEQFF.

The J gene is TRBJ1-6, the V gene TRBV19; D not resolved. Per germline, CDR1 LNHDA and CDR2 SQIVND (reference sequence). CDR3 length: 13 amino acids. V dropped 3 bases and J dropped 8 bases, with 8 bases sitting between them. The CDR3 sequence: CASSILTDSPLHF. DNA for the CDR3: TGTGCCAGTAGTATTTTAACGGATTCACCCCTCCACTTT.

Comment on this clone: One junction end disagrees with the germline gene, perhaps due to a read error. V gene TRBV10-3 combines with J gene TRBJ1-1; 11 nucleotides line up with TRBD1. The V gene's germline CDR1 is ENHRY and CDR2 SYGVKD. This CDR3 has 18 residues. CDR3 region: CAISESAGTGGMKTEAFF. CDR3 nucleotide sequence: TGTGCCATCAGTGAGTCCGCCGGGACAGGGGGAATGAAAACTGAAGCTTTCTTT.

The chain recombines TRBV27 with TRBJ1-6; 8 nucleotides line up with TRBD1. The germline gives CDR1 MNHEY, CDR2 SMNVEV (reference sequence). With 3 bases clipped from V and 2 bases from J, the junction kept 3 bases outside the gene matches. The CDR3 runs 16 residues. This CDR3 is CASSFGQGPYNSPLHF. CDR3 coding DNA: TGTGCCAGCAGTTTTGGACAGGGCCCCTATAATTCACCCCTCCACTTT.

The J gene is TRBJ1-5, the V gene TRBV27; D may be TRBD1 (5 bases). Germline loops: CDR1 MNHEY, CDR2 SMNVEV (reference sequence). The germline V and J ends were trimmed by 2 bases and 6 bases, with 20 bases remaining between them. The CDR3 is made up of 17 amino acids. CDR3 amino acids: CASSLLPAGRFGQPQHF. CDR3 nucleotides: TGTGCCAGCAGTTTACTTCCAGCAGGGCGGTTTGGTCAGCCCCAGCATTTT.

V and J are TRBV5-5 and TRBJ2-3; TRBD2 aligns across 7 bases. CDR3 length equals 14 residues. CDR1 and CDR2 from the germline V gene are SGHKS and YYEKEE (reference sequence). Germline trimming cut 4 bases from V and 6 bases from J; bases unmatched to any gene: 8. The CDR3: CASSGMGGLDTQYF. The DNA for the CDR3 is TGTGCCAGCAGCGGCATGGGGGGGTTGGATACGCAGTATTTT.

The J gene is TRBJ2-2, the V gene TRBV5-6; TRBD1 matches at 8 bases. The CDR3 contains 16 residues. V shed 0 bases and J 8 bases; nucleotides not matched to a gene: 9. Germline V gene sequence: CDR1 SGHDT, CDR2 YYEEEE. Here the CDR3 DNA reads TGTGCCAGCAGCTTGGTGGGGGGCAGGGGGCTAGGGGAGCTGTTTTTT. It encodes CASSLVGGRGLGELFF.

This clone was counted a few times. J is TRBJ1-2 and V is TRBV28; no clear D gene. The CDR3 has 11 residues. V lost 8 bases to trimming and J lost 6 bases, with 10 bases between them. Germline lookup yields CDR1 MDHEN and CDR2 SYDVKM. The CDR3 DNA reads TGTGCCAGCCTTTATCTCGATGGCTACACCTTC. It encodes CASLYLDGYTF.

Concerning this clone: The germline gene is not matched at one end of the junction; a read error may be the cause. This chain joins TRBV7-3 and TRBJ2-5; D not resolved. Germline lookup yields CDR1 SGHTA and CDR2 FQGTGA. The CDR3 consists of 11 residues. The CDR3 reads CLSRPQETQYF. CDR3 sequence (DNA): TGCCTCTCGCGTCCGCAAGAGACCCAGTACTTC.

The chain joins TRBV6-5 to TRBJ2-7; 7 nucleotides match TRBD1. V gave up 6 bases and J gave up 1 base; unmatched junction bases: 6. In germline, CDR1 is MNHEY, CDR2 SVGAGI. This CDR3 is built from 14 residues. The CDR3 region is CASSNLQGSYEQYF. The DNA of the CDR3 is TGTGCCAGCAGCAATTTACAGGGGTCCTACGAGCAGTACTTC.